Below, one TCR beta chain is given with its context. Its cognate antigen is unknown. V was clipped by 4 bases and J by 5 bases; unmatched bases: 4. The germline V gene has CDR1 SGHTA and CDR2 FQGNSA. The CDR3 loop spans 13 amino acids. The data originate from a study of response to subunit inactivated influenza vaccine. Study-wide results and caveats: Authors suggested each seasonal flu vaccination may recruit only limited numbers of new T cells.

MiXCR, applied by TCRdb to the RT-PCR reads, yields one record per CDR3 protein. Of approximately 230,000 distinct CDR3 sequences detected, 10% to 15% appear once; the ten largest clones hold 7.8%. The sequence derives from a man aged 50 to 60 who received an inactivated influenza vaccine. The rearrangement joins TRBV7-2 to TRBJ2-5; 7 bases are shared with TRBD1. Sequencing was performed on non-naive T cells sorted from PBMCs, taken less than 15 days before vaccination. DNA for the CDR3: TGTGCCAGCAGCTCAACAGGGGCGGAGACCCAGTACTTC. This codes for CASSSTGAETQYF.